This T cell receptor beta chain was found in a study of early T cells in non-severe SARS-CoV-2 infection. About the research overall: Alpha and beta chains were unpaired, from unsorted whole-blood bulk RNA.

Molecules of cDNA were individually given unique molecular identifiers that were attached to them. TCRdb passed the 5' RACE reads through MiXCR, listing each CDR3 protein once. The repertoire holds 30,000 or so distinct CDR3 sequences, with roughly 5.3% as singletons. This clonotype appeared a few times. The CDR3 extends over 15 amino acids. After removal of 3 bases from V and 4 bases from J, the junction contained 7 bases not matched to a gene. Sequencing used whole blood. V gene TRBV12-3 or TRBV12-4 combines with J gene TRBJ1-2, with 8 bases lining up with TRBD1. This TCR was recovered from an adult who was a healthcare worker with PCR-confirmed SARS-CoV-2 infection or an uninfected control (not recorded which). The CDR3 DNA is TGTGCCAGCAGTTTCCCTCCGGGACAGGTCTATGGCTACACCTTC. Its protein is CASSFPPGQVYGYTF.